The rows below give T cell receptor beta chains drawn from one sample of a study of blood T cell repertoires in COVID-19. Measured with immunoSEQ multiplex PCR; TCRdb has only the in-frame clones, and not every one. The profile shows approximately 200,000 clones, 70% to 90% of them singletons. Sequencing was performed on peripheral blood. The receptor source for this set is a man between 50 and 59 years old who had recovered from COVID-19. Each CDR3 is given without its conserved first and last residue. Fields, in order: J gene, V gene, CDR3 protein.

TRBJ2-7 | TRBV18 | ASSPSDGTGPSYEQY
TRBJ1-1 | TRBV28 | ASTQRQLNMNTEAF
TRBJ2-3 | TRBV20-1 | SASQSGTSGRAGDTQY
TRBJ2-7 | TRBV6-5 | ASKASGDVANEQY
TRBJ1-2 | TRBV7-8 | ASSLKGQSANYGYT
TRBJ1-1 | TRBV5-1 | ASSLTPATGTEAF
TRBJ1-1 | TRBV27 | ASSTKTGGTEAF
TRBJ2-1 | TRBV10-1 | ASSALGGPRRYNEQF
TRBJ2-3 | TRBV15 | ATSTGTDTQY
TRBJ1-5 | TRBV6-6 | ASSQTTGHSNQPQH
TRBJ1-6 | TRBV15 | ATSRDRISSIGAPLH
TRBJ2-3 | TRBV16 | ASSRSRTDTQY
TRBJ2-2 | TRBV5-1 | ASSSPVTGELF
TRBJ1-5 | TRBV6-1 | ASSERAGVQPQH